Following are 9 T cell receptor beta chains from one sample sequenced in a study of CD4+ T cells in melanoma (dated by TCRdb to between 2022 and 2023). Library generation was performed with the immunoSEQ multiplex PCR assay. Here the immuneACCESS table is served through TCRdb, limited to in-frame sequences with V and J called. Missing clones are a known gap in these copies; in checked studies unresolved V genes cover under half, and the rest lacks a known reason. This sample gives approximately 14,000 clones in total; 62% of them show up just once. Approximately 14% of the sample rests with the top ten. The sample consisted of cells from a culture (not recorded whether cultured in vitro). The receptors come from a human donor with melanoma.

This clone is labeled medium-sized. V gene TRBV4-2 combines with J gene TRBJ2-7; the D gene is possibly TRBD2 (6 bases). Per the germline V gene, CDR1 is LGHNA and CDR2 is YNFKEQ. Trimming pared 4 bases from V and 0 bases from J, leaving 22 bases between. CDR3 length: 18 amino acids. CDR3 coding DNA: TGTGCCAGCAGCCGCGGGACCGGCGGATTGGCCAACTCCTACGAGCAGTACTTC. It specifies CASSRGTGGLANSYEQYF.

CDR3 region: CASSSRIGYGYTF. The CDR3 DNA is TGTGCCAGCAGTTCGAGAATTGGCTATGGCTACACCTTC. The rearrangement uses TRBV27 and TRBJ1-2, with D hard to call. CDR1 and CDR2 (germline): MNHEY, SMNVEV (reference sequence). The CDR3 runs 13 residues. The ends were cut back, 4 bases at V and 4 bases at J, with 10 bases in the middle.

This rearrangement joins TRBV30 to TRBJ2-2; tentative D call: TRBD1 (5 bases). Trimming shortened V by 2 bases and J by 1 base, and 20 bases separated the two germline ends. Germline CDR1 is GTSNPN and CDR2 is SVGIG (reference sequence). The CDR3 extends over 18 amino acids. CDR3 sequence reads: CAWSSKDLGVRNTGELFF. For the CDR3, the DNA is TGTGCCTGGAGTTCTAAGGACCTAGGGGTTCGGAACACCGGGGAGCTGTTTTTT.

This clone has just a few counts. V is TRBV5-1 and J is TRBJ2-1, with 8 bases lining up with TRBD1. The CDR3 sequence is 14 residues long. The V and J ends lost 5 bases and 5 bases, in that order; junction bases with no gene match: 6. Germline values: CDR1 SGHRS, CDR2 YFSETQ. The CDR3 loop reads CASSMTGVDNEQFF. The CDR3, as DNA: TGCGCCAGCAGTATGACAGGGGTCGACAATGAGCAGTTCTTC.

The rearrangement uses TRBV2 and TRBJ2-3; tentatively, D is TRBD2 (5 bases). V was shortened by 4 bases and J by 0 bases, with 11 bases between the two germline ends. This CDR3 has 15 amino acids. Germline CDR1 SNHLY, CDR2 FYNNEI. The CDR3 DNA reads as TGTGCCAGCAGTGCCACTAGGAGTAGCACAGATACGCAGTATTTT. Its translation: CASSATRSSTDTQYF.

This sequence joins TRBV11-1 and TRBJ1-2; 7 bases fit TRBD1. The CDR3 length is 14 residues. J lost 4 bases, V lost 2 bases, and 4 bases had no gene match. Per germline, CDR1 SGHAT and CDR2 FQDESV (reference sequence). CDR3 sequence reads: CASSLSRGLYGYTF. The CDR3 DNA sequence: TGTGCCAGCAGCTTATCAAGGGGGCTCTATGGCTACACCTTC. The variable domain in full, with the rest retrieved from reference TRBV11-1 and TRBJ1-2, is EAEVAQSPRYKITEKSQAVAFWCDPISGHATLYWYRQILGQGPELLVQFQDESVVDDSQLPKDRFSAERLKGVDSTLKIQPAELGDSAMYLCASSLSRGLYGYTFGSGTRLTVV.

This clone was counted between two and nine times. CDR3 in amino acids: CASSSGLQSPLHF. CDR3 DNA: TGTGCCAGCAGCTCTGGACTCCAATCACCCCTCCACTTT. The chain uses TRBV5-8 and TRBJ1-6; D uncertain. V lost 3 bases and J lost 10, with 11 bases in between. This CDR3 has 13 residues. Germline lookup yields CDR1 SGHTS and CDR2 YDEGEE.

The V call is TRBV6-1, the J call TRBJ1-3, with unresolved D. The CDR3 is 14 residues long. Germline CDR1 reads MNHNS; CDR2 reads SASEGT. The V end lost 6 bases, the J end lost 6 bases, and 15 bases lay between the germline ends. The CDR3 loop is CASRSAGLPNTIYF. The CDR3 coding sequence is TGTGCCAGCAGATCCGCGGGTTTGCCAAACACCATATATTTT.

The rearrangement uses TRBV6-1 and TRBJ2-7; 7 nucleotides match TRBD2. Trimming removed 4 bases from V and 2 bases from J; junction bases left unmatched: 5. The V gene's germline CDR1 is MNHNS and CDR2 SASEGT. The CDR3 contains 14 residues. The CDR3 nucleotides read TGTGCCAGCAGTGTAGGCGGGGGAGCCTACGAGCAGTACTTC. This sequence encodes CASSVGGGAYEQYF.